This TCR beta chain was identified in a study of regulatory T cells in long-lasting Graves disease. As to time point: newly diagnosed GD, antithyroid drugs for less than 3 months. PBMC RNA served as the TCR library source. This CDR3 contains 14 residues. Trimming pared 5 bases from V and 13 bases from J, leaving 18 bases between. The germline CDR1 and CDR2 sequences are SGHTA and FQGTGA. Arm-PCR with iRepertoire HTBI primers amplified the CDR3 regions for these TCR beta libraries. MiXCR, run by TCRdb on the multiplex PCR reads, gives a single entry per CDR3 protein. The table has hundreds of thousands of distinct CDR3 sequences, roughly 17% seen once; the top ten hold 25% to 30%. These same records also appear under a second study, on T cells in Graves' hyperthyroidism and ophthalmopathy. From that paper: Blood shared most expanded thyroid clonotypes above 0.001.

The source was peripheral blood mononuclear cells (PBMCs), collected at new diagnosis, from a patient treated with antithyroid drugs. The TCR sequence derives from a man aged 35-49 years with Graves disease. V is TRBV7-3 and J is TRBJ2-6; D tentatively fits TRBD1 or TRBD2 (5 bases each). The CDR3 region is CASSVGTSSRVLTF. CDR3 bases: TGTGCCAGCAGCGTCGGGACCTCCTCAAGGGTCCTGACTTTC.